This passage covers 22 T cell receptor beta chains from one sample sequenced in a study of lymphopenia after photon versus proton radiotherapy (dated by TCRdb to between 2019 and 2020). Library prep was done by the immunoSEQ multiplex PCR assay. In TCRdb, the immuneACCESS table is reduced to in-frame sequences with V and J assigned. These tables do not hold every clone; where another copy was compared, an unresolved V gene accounts for under half, and the others remain unexplained. The sample records tens of thousands of clones, over 75% of which are singletons. The ten largest account for approximately 14% of the sample. Sample: peripheral blood, taken from a patient treated with proton-based radiotherapy. The origin of the receptors is a woman aged 70-85 years with pancreatic cancer.

This clone was seen just once. The genes are TRBV5-4 and TRBJ1-6; 7 positions match TRBD1. After removal of 6 bases from V and 4 bases from J, the junction contained 10 bases not matched to a gene. The CDR3 contains 16 residues. The germline V gene has CDR1 SGHNT and CDR2 YYREEE (reference sequence). DNA for the CDR3: TGTGCCAGCACTCACAGTCCGGGACAGTATAATTCACCCCTCCACTTT. It yields the protein CASTHSPGQYNSPLHF.

The V call is TRBV5-1, the J call TRBJ2-7, with 8 bases that match TRBD1. Trimming took 4 bases from V and 5 from J; bases not matched to a gene: 8. Germline CDR1 is SGHRS and CDR2 is YFSETQ. This CDR3 has 14 residues. The CDR3 loop reads CASSPGQGSHEQYF. The CDR3, as DNA: TGCGCCAGCAGCCCAGGACAGGGTTCGCACGAGCAGTACTTC.

The chain links TRBV18 to TRBJ1-2, with TRBD1 identical over 7 bases. V lost 5 bases and J lost 3; bases outside the gene matches: 3. The CDR3 extends over 13 amino acids. Germline V gives CDR1 KGHSH, CDR2 LQKENI. The CDR3 bases are TGTGCCAGCTCAAGCCAGGGGGACTATGGCTACACCTTC. Translation: CASSSQGDYGYTF.

The genes are TRBV28 and TRBJ1-1, with 8 bases matching TRBD1. There are 14 residues in the CDR3. With V trimmed by 7 bases and J by 7 bases, 11 bases remained unmatched. Germline V gives CDR1 MDHEN, CDR2 SYDVKM. CDR3 sequence: CASILRQGTYEAFF. For the CDR3, the DNA is TGTGCCAGCATCCTCCGACAGGGGACATATGAAGCTTTCTTT.

The gene calls are TRBV30 and TRBJ2-3; maybe TRBD1 (6 bases). V lost 0 bases, J lost 0 bases, and 13 bases lay in between. The V gene's germline CDR1 is GTSNPN and CDR2 SVGIG (reference sequence). CDR3 length equals 16 residues. The DNA of the CDR3 is TGTGCCTGGAGTGTACGTGGGGGCCTCAGCACAGATACGCAGTATTTT. Protein sequence: CAWSVRGGLSTDTQYF.

The rearrangement uses TRBV19 and TRBJ1-5; 10 bases are shared with TRBD1. J was trimmed by 0 bases and V by 6 bases; bases with no gene match: 2. The CDR3 runs 15 residues. Germline CDR1 and CDR2: LNHDA and SQIVND (reference sequence). This chain's CDR3 is CASRGTGASNQPQHF. CDR3 DNA sequence: TGTGCCAGTAGAGGGACAGGGGCTAGCAATCAGCCCCAGCATTTT.

The V and J genes are TRBV6-1 and TRBJ1-2; 9 bases line up with TRBD1. Germline CDR1 is MNHNS and CDR2 is SASEGT. V was pared by 1 base and J by 7 bases, with 4 bases of the junction left unmatched. The CDR3 is 14 amino acids. The CDR3, as DNA: TGTGCCAGCAGTGAAGGACAGGGGGTATCTGGCTACACCTTC. As protein: CASSEGQGVSGYTF.

V is TRBV11-2 and J is TRBJ1-4; D is possibly TRBD1 (5 bases). This CDR3 spans 15 amino acids. Germline CDR1 is SGHAT and CDR2 is FQNNGV. Trimming left V 0 bases short and J 8 bases short, with 13 bases between. The CDR3 DNA sequence: TGTGCCAGCAGCTTAGATCCAGGGTTGAACGAAAAACTGTTTTTT. This gives the protein CASSLDPGLNEKLFF.

This chain uses TRBV5-4 with TRBJ1-1, with unresolved D. The CDR3 is 11 amino acids. Per germline, CDR1 SGHNT and CDR2 YYREEE (reference sequence). The CDR3, as DNA: TGTGCTGATTTTGAAGGCACTGAAGCTTTCTTT. Translating it yields CADFEGTEAFF.

The chain combines TRBV28 with TRBJ1-5, with a possible D match to TRBD1 (6 bases). CDR1 is MDHEN and CDR2 is SYDVKM in the germline V gene. Trimming shortened V by 1 base and J by 3 bases, and 10 bases separated the two germline ends. The length of the CDR3 is 15 residues. The CDR3 protein is CASSLSRGPNQPQHF. The CDR3 coding sequence is TGTGCCAGCAGTTTATCCAGGGGCCCCAATCAGCCCCAGCATTTT.

The chain recombines TRBV11-2 with TRBJ2-2; 11 nucleotides match TRBD2. V lost 3 bases and J lost 4; bases outside the gene matches: 4. Germline CDR1 is SGHAT and CDR2 is FQNNGV. This CDR3 is built from 16 residues. The CDR3 coding sequence is TGTGCCAGCAGCTTTGGACTAGCGGGTGGCACCGGGGAGCTGTTTTTT. It specifies CASSFGLAGGTGELFF.

This rearrangement joins TRBV9 to TRBJ2-5; 11 nucleotides align to TRBD1. CDR1 SGDLS and CDR2 YYNGEE come from the germline V gene. The CDR3 covers 18 residues. V gave up 0 bases and J gave up 4 bases; unmatched junction bases: 11. CDR3 nucleotide sequence: TGTGCCAGCAGCGTAGGAAACTCCGGGACAGGGGGGCGAGAGACCCAGTACTTC. Residues: CASSVGNSGTGGRETQYF.

The chain recombines TRBV7-2 with TRBJ1-3; 7 bases agree with TRBD1. The germline gives CDR1 SGHTA, CDR2 FQGNSA. The CDR3 consists of 17 residues. After removal of 1 base from V and 6 bases from J, the junction contained 12 bases not matched to a gene. The DNA for the CDR3 is TGTGCCAGCAGCTTAGTCCCCGGACAGGCACGGGAAAACACCATATATTTT. Protein sequence: CASSLVPGQARENTIYF.

The V call is TRBV6-4, the J call TRBJ1-5; 10 bases match TRBD1. The germline gives CDR1 MRHNA, CDR2 SNTAGT. This CDR3 is built from 15 residues. Trimming removed 4 bases from V and 2 bases from J; junction bases left unmatched: 2. CDR3 in amino acids: CASSAGTGGNQPQHF. CDR3 in DNA: TGTGCCAGCAGTGCCGGGACAGGGGGCAATCAGCCCCAGCATTTT.

This chain connects TRBV21-1 to TRBJ2-3; TRBD2 is taken as the D call from the table, unchecked against the DNA. TRBV21-1 is marked as a pseudogene. The CDR3 contains 18 residues. The DNA for the CDR3 is TGTGCCAGCAGCGGGTCCACTCTAGCGGGAGGTCATACAGATACGCAGTATTTT. Amino acids: CASSGSTLAGGHTDTQYF.

The CDR3 reads CASSLATGTGGTDTQYF. As DNA, the CDR3 is TGTGCCAGCAGCTTGGCGACCGGGACAGGGGGCACAGATACGCAGTATTTT. This chain connects TRBV5-8 to TRBJ2-3, with 10 positions matching TRBD1. Germline loops: CDR1 SGHTS, CDR2 YDEGEE. Trimming cost V 0 bases and J 1 base; bases outside gene matches: 5. CDR3 length: 17 residues.

The chain couples TRBV7-2 to TRBJ1-3; D is undetermined. The germline gives CDR1 SGHTA, CDR2 FQGNSA. CDR3 length equals 15 residues. V lost 6 bases and J 0 bases, leaving 12 bases between the germline ends. In nucleotides, the CDR3 is TGTGCCAGCAGACCCGATTCCGCCTCTGGAAACACCATATATTTT. Protein sequence: CASRPDSASGNTIYF.

The chain links TRBV13 to TRBJ2-1; 10 bases match TRBD2. The CDR3 consists of 16 residues. V lost 4 bases to trimming and J lost 4 bases; unmatched junction nucleotides: 7. Germline V gene sequence: CDR1 PRHDT, CDR2 FYEKMQ (reference sequence). CDR3 DNA: TGTGCCAGCAGCTCCAAGAGACTAGCGGGTTACAATGAGCAGTTCTTC. This encodes CASSSKRLAGYNEQFF.

The chain employs TRBV7-2 and TRBJ2-5; D gene ambiguous. Germline V gene sequence: CDR1 SGHTA, CDR2 FQGNSA. The CDR3 extends over 14 amino acids. Trimming left V 6 bases short and J 3 bases short, with 14 bases between. CDR3 nucleotides: TGTGCCAGCAGTTCAACGGCAGCGAAAGAGACCCAGTACTTC. Translating it yields CASSSTAAKETQYF. The full variable domain, in which reference TRBV7-2 and TRBJ2-5 provide the parts outside the CDR3, is GAGVSQSPSNKVTEKGKDVELRCDPISGHTALYWYRQSLGQGLEFLIYFQGNSAPDKSGLPSDRFSAERTGGSVSTLTIQRTQQEDSAVYLCASSSTAAKETQYFGPGTRLLVL.

The rearrangement links TRBV14 to TRBJ1-1; D call uncertain. The CDR3 runs to 13 residues. V was trimmed by 1 base and J by 1 base, leaving 4 bases between them. In germline, CDR1 is SGHDN, CDR2 FVKESK. CDR3 nucleotides: TGTGCCAGCAGCCAAGTTAGGAACACTGAAGCTTTCTTT. It specifies CASSQVRNTEAFF.

The V and J genes are TRBV19 and TRBJ2-1; the match to TRBD2 covers 11 bases. The germline gives CDR1 LNHDA, CDR2 SQIVND (reference sequence). CDR3 length: 14 residues. Trimming removed 5 bases from V and 10 bases from J; junction bases left unmatched: 7. The DNA for the CDR3 is TGTGCCAGTAGTCTAGCGGGAGGCCGGATAGAGCAGTTCTTC. Its protein is CASSLAGGRIEQFF. Together with reference TRBV19 and TRBJ2-1, the CDR3 gives the full variable domain: DGGITQSPKYLFRKEGQNVTLSCEQNLNHDAMYWYRQDPGQGLRLIYYSQIVNDFQKGDIAEGYSVSREKKESFPLTVTSAQKNPTAFYLCASSLAGGRIEQFFGPGTRLTVL.

This sequence joins TRBV6-5 and TRBJ2-1; 7 positions match TRBD2. The germline gives CDR1 MNHEY, CDR2 SVGAGI. The CDR3 runs to 15 residues. V lost 11 bases and J lost 4; bases outside the gene matches: 14. The CDR3 reads CASSASGLSYNEQFF. The CDR3 DNA is TGTGCCTCGTCGGCTAGCGGATTATCTTACAATGAGCAGTTCTTC.